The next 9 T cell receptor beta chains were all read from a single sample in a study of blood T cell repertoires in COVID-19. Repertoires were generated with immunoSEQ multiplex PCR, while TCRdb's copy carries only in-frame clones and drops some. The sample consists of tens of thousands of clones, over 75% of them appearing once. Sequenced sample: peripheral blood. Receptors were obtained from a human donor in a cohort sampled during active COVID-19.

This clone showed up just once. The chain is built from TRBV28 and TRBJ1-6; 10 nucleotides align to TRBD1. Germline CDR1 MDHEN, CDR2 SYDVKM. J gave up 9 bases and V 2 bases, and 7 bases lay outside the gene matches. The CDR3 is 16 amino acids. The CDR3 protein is CASSLTGQGRGSPLHF. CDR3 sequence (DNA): TGTGCCAGCAGTTTAACGGGACAGGGGCGAGGTTCACCCCTCCACTTT.

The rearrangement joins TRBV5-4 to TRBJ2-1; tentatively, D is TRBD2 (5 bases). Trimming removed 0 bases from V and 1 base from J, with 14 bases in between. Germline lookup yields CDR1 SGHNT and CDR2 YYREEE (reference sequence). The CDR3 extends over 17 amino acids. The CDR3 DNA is TGTGCCAGCAGCTTGGGTCTTACGAGGAGGTCCTACAATGAGCAGTTCTTC. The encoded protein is CASSLGLTRRSYNEQFF.

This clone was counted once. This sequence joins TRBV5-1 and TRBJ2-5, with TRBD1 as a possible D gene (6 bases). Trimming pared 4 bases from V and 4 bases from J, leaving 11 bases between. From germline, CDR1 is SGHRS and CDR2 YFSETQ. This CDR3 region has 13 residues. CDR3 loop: CASSPGARETQYF. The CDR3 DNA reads TGCGCCAGCAGCCCAGGGGCGAGAGAGACCCAGTACTTC.

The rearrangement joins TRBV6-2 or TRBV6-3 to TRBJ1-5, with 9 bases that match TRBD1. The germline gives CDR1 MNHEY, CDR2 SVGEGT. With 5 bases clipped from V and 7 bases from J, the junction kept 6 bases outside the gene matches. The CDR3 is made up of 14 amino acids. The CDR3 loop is CASSSPGQGQPQHF. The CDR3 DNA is TGTGCCAGCAGTAGCCCGGGACAGGGACAGCCCCAGCATTTT.

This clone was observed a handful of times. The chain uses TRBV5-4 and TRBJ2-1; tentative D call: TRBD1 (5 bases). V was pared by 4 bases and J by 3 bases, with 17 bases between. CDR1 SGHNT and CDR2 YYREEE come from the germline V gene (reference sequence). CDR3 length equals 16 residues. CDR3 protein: CASSATVTESYNEQFF. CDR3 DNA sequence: TGTGCCAGCAGCGCGACGGTGACAGAAAGCTACAATGAGCAGTTCTTC.

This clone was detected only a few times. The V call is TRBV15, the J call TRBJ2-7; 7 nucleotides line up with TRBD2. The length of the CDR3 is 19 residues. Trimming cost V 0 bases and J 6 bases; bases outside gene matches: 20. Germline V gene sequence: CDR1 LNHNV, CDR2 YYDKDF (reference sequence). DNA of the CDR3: TGTGCCACCAGCAGAGATCGTAGAGGTGGTGGGAGGGGATTGGCCGAGCAGTACTTC. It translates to CATSRDRRGGGRGLAEQYF. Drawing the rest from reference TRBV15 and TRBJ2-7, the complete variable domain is DAMVIQNPRYQVTQFGKPVTLSCSQTLNHNVMYWYQQKSSQAPKLLFHYYDKDFNNEADTPDNFQSRRPNTSFCFLDIRSPGLGDTAMYLCATSRDRRGGGRGLAEQYFGPGTRLTVT.

The CDR3 loop is CASSRWRGARGNTIYF. As DNA, the CDR3 is TGCGCCAGCAGTCGTTGGCGGGGGGCGCGAGGAAACACCATATATTTT. The chain has TRBV23-1 and TRBJ1-3, with a possible D match to TRBD1 (6 bases). TRBV23-1 is identified as an open reading frame with a role that is uncertain. The CDR3 totals 16 residues. The germline V and J ends were trimmed by 4 bases and 4 bases, with 17 bases remaining between them.

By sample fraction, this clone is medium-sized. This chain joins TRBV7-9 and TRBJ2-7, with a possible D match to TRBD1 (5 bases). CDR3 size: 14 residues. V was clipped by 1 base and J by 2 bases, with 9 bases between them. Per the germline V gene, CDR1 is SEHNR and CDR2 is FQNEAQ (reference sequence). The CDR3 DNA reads TGTGCCAGCAGCTTAGTGCAGGGTACCTACGAGCAGTACTTC. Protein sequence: CASSLVQGTYEQYF.

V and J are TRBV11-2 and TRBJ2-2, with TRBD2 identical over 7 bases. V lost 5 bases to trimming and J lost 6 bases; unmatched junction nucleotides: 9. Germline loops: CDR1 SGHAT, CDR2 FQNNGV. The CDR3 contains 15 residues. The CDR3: CASSPEGGGAGELFF. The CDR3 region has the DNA TGTGCCAGCAGCCCGGAGGGCGGGGGAGCCGGGGAGCTGTTTTTT.